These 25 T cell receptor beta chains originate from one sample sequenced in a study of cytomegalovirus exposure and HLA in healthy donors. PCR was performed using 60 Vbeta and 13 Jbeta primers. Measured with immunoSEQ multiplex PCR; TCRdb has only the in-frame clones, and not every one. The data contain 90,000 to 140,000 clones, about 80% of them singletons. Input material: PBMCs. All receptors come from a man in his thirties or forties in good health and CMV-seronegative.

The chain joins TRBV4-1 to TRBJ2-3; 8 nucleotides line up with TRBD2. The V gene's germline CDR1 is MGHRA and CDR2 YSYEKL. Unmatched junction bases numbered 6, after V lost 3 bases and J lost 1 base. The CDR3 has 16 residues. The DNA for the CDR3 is TGCGCCAGCAGCCAGGGGCTAGCGGGCCGCACAGATACGCAGTATTTT. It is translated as CASSQGLAGRTDTQYF.

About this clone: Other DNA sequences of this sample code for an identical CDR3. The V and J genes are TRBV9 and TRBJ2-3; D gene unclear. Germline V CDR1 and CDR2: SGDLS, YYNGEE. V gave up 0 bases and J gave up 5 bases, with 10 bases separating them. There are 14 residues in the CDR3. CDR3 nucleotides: TGTGCCAGCAGCGTAGGAGGCCCGGGAGATACGCAGTATTTT. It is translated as CASSVGGPGDTQYF.

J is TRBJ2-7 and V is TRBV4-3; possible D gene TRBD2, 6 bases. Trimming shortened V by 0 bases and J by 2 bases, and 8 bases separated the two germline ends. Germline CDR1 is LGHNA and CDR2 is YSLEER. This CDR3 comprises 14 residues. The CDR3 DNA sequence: TGCGCCAGCAGCCAAGAACCGGGGGCCTACGAGCAGTACTTC. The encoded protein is CASSQEPGAYEQYF.

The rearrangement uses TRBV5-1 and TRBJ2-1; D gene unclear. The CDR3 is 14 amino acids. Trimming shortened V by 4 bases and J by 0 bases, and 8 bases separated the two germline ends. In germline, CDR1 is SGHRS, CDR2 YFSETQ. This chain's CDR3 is CASSPTGSYNEQFF. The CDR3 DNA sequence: TGCGCCAGCAGCCCCACTGGCTCCTACAATGAGCAGTTCTTC.

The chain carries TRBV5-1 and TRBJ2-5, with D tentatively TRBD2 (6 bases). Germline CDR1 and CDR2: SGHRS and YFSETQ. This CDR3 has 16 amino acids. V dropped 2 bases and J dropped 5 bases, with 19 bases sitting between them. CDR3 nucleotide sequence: TGCGCCAGCAGCTTTTTGGGGTCGGGCGGAGGGGAGACCCAGTACTTC. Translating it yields CASSFLGSGGGETQYF.

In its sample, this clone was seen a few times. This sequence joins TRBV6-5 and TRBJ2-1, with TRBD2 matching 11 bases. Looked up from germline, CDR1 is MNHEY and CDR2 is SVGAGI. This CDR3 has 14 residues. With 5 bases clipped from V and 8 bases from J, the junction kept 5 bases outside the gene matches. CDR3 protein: CASSLTLAGDEQFF. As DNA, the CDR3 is TGTGCCAGCAGTCTCACACTAGCGGGAGATGAGCAGTTCTTC.

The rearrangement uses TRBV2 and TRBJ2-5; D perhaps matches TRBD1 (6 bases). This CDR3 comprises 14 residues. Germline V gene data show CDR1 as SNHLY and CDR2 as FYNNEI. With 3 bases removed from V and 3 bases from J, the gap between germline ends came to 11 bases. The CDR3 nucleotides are TGTGCCAGCAGTGACTGGACAGCGGAAGAGACCCAGTACTTC. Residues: CASSDWTAEETQYF.

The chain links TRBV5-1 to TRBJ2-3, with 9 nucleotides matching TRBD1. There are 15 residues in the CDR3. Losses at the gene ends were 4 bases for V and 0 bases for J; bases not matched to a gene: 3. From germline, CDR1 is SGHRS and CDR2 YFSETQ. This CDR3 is CASSDGQGSTDTQYF. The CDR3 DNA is TGCGCCAGCAGCGATGGACAGGGGAGCACAGATACGCAGTATTTT.

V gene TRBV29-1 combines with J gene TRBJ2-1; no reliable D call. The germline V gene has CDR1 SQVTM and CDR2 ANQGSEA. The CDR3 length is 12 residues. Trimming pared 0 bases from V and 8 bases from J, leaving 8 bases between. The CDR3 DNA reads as TGCAGCGTTGAAGATTCCGAGGATGAGCAGTTCTTC. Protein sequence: CSVEDSEDEQFF.

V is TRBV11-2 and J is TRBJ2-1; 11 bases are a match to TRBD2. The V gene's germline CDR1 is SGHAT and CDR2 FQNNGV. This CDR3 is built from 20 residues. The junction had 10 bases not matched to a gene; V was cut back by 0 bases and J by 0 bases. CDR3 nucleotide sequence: TGTGCCAGCAGCTTAGACTCTGGGGCTAGCGGGGGGCCCTCCTACAATGAGCAGTTCTTC. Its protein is CASSLDSGASGGPSYNEQFF.

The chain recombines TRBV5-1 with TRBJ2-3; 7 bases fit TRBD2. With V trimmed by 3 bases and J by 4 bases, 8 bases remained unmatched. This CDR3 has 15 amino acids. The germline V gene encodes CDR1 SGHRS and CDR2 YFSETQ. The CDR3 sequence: CASSSGLLAPDTQYF. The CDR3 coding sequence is TGCGCCAGCAGCTCGGGACTACTAGCTCCAGATACGCAGTATTTT.

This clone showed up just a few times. CDR3 in amino acids: CASSPTGFYGYTF. The CDR3 bases are TGTGCCAGCAGTCCGACAGGGTTCTATGGCTACACCTTC. The chain links TRBV28 to TRBJ1-2; 7 bases line up with TRBD1. CDR1 MDHEN and CDR2 SYDVKM come from the germline V gene. V shed 5 bases and J 4 bases; nucleotides not matched to a gene: 4. The CDR3 consists of 13 residues.

CDR3 amino acids: CASSLVGGDTQYF. DNA for the CDR3: TGTGCCAGCAGCTTGGTCGGGGGGGATACGCAGTATTTT. The V call is TRBV7-3, the J call TRBJ2-3; 7 bases fit TRBD2. With 3 bases clipped from V and 6 bases from J, the junction kept 3 bases outside the gene matches. This CDR3 is 13 amino acids long. Germline V gene sequence: CDR1 SGHTA, CDR2 FQGTGA.

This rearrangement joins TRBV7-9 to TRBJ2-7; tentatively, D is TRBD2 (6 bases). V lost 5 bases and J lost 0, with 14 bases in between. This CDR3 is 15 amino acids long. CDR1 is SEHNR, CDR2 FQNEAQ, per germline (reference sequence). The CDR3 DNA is TGTGCCAGCAGCACCCGGGACTCAAGCTCCTACGAGCAGTACTTC. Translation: CASSTRDSSSYEQYF.

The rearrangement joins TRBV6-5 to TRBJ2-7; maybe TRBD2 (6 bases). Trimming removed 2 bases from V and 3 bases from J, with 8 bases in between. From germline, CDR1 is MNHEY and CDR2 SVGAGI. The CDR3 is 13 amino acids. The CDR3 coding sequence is TGTGCCAGCAGTTACCTCGGGGGCTACGAGCAGTACTTC. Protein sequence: CASSYLGGYEQYF.

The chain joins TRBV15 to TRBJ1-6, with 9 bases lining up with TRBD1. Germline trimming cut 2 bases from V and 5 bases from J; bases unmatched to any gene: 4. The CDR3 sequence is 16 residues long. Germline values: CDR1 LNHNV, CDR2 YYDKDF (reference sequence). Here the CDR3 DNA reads TGTGCCACCAGCAGATTAAGGGACAGGGATAATTCACCCCTCCACTTT. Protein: CATSRLRDRDNSPLHF.

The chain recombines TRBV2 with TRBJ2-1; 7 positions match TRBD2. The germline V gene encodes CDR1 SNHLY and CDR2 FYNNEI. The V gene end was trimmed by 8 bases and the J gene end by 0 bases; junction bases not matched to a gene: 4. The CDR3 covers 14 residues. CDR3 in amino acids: CASGAGSSYNEQFF. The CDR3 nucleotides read TGTGCCAGCGGAGCGGGAAGCTCCTACAATGAGCAGTTCTTC.

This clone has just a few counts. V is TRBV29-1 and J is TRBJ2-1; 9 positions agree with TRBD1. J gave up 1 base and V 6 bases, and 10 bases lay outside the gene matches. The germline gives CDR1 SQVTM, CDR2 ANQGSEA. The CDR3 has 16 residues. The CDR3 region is CSVAGTGRGSYNEQFF. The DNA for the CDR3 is TGCAGCGTCGCCGGGACAGGGAGAGGGTCCTACAATGAGCAGTTCTTC.

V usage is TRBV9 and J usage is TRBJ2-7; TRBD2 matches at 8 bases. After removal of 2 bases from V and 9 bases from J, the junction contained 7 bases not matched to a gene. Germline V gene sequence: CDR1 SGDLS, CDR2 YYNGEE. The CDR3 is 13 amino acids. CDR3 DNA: TGTGCCAGCAGCGTCGGGGGGGCGGGTGTGCAGTACTTC. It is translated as CASSVGGAGVQYF.

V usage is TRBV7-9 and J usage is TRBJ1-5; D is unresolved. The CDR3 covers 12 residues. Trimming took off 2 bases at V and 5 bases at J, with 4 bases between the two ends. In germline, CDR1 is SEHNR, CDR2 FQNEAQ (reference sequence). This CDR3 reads CASSLRDQPQHF. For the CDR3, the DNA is TGTGCCAGCAGCTTACGGGATCAGCCCCAGCATTTT.

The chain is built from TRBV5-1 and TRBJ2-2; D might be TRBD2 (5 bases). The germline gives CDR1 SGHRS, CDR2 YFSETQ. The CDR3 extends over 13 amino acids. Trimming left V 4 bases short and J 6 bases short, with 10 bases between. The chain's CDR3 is CASSLVEAGELFF. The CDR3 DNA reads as TGCGCCAGCAGCCTTGTGGAGGCCGGGGAGCTGTTTTTT.

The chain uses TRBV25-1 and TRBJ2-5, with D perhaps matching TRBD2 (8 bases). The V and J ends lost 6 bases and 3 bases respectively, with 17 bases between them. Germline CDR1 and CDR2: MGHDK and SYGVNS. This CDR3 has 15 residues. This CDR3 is CASSGGGQTEETQYF. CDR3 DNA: TGTGCCAGCAGCGGGGGGGGACAGACAGAAGAGACCCAGTACTTC.

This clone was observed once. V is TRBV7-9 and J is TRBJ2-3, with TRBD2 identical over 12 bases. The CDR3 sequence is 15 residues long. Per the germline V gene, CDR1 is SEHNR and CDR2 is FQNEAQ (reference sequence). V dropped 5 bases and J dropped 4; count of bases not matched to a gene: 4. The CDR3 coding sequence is TGTGCCAGCAGCACTCGACTAGCGGGAGCAGATACGCAGTATTTT. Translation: CASSTRLAGADTQYF. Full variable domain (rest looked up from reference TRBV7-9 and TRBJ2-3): DTGVSQNPRHKITKRGQNVTFRCDPISEHNRLYWYRQTLGQGPEFLTYFQNEAQLEKSRLLSDRFSAERPKGSFSTLEIQRTEQGDSAMYLCASSTRLAGADTQYFGPGTRLTVL.

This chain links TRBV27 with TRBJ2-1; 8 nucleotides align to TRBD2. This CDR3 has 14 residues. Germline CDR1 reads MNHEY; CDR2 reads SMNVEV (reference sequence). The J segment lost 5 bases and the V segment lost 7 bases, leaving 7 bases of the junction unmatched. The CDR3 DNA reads TGTGCCAGCAAGTCCAGCGGGAGACACAATGAGCAGTTCTTC. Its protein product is CASKSSGRHNEQFF.

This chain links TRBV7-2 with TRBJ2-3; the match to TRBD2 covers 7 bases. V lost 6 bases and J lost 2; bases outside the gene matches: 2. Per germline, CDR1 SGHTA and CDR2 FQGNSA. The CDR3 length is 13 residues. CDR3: CASRRGVTDTQYF. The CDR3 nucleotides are TGTGCCAGCAGACGGGGGGTCACAGATACGCAGTATTTT.